Listed below are T cell receptor beta chains from one sample, sequenced in a study of blood T cell repertoires in COVID-19. The data were produced by immunoSEQ multiplex PCR, yet TCRdb's version contains in-frame clones alone and is incomplete. The data hold approximately 110,000 clones, with around four fifths observed a single time. The sequenced material came from peripheral blood. Every receptor here comes from a man aged 80 or over with COVID-19, enrolled during active disease. The CDR3 runs from the conserved cysteine through the conserved F or W. Fields, in order: J gene, clone size, D gene, V gene, CDR3 protein, CDR3 DNA. D genes are given only for firm matches. Clone size appears in some rows only: once, few, many, or a class for an expanded clone.

j_call: TRBJ1-3
clone_size: NA
d_call: NA
v_call: TRBV19
cdr3_aa: CASSISTGSGNTIYF
cdr3_nt: TGTGCCAGTAGTATATCAACAGGGTCTGGAAACACCATATATTTT

j_call: TRBJ1-1
clone_size: NA
d_call: TRBD1
v_call: TRBV19
cdr3_aa: CASTILPGTGLNTEAFF
cdr3_nt: TGTGCCAGTACTATCCTCCCCGGGACAGGGTTGAACACTGAAGCTTTCTTT

j_call: TRBJ1-4
clone_size: NA
d_call: TRBD1
v_call: TRBV28
cdr3_aa: CASSHGGQANEKLFF
cdr3_nt: TGTGCCAGCAGCCATGGGGGACAGGCTAATGAAAAACTGTTTTTT

j_call: TRBJ1-5
clone_size: NA
d_call: NA
v_call: TRBV27
cdr3_aa: CASSSRAGNQPQHF
cdr3_nt: TGTGCCAGCAGTTCCAGGGCGGGCAATCAGCCCCAGCATTTT

j_call: TRBJ1-2
clone_size: few
d_call: NA
v_call: TRBV18
cdr3_aa: CASSPSRGNYGYTF
cdr3_nt: TGTGCCAGCTCACCTTCTCGGGGAAACTATGGCTACACCTTC

j_call: TRBJ1-2
clone_size: NA
d_call: TRBD1
v_call: TRBV28
cdr3_aa: CASSLPTGVGGYTF
cdr3_nt: TGTGCCAGCAGTTTACCGACAGGGGTGGGTGGCTACACCTTC

j_call: TRBJ1-2
clone_size: NA
d_call: TRBD1
v_call: TRBV7-9
cdr3_aa: CASSIQGQGYGYTF
cdr3_nt: TGTGCCAGCAGCATCCAGGGACAGGGATATGGCTACACCTTC

j_call: TRBJ2-7
clone_size: NA
d_call: NA
v_call: TRBV2
cdr3_aa: CASSERTGEQYF
cdr3_nt: TGTGCCAGCAGTGAACGCACGGGGGAGCAGTACTTC

j_call: TRBJ1-1
clone_size: NA
d_call: TRBD1
v_call: TRBV10-1
cdr3_aa: CASSEGTGVGTEAFF
cdr3_nt: TGCGCCAGCAGTGAGGGGACAGGGGTCGGCACTGAAGCTTTCTTT

j_call: TRBJ2-7
clone_size: NA
d_call: NA
v_call: TRBV12-3/TRBV12-4
cdr3_aa: CASSLHYEQYF
cdr3_nt: TGTGCCAGCAGTTTACATTACGAGCAGTACTTC

j_call: TRBJ1-5
clone_size: NA
d_call: NA
v_call: TRBV28
cdr3_aa: CASSFGQAGQPQHF
cdr3_nt: TGTGCCAGCAGTTTCGGGCAGGCGGGTCAGCCCCAGCATTTT

j_call: TRBJ2-7
clone_size: NA
d_call: NA
v_call: TRBV19
cdr3_aa: CASSIKRSSYEQYF
cdr3_nt: TGTGCCAGTAGTATTAAACGGAGCTCCTACGAGCAGTACTTC

j_call: TRBJ1-5
clone_size: few
d_call: NA
v_call: TRBV7-2
cdr3_aa: CASSLVGGLIDQPQHF
cdr3_nt: TGTGCCAGCAGCTTAGTTGGGGGGTTGATCGATCAGCCCCAGCATTTT

j_call: TRBJ1-2
clone_size: NA
d_call: NA
v_call: TRBV5-6
cdr3_aa: CASSFRDVYGYTF
cdr3_nt: TGTGCCAGCAGCTTCAGGGATGTCTATGGCTACACCTTC

j_call: TRBJ1-2
clone_size: NA
d_call: TRBD1
v_call: TRBV5-1
cdr3_aa: CASSARQGDGYTF
cdr3_nt: TGCGCCAGCAGCGCCAGACAGGGCGATGGCTACACCTTC

j_call: TRBJ2-2
clone_size: NA
d_call: NA
v_call: TRBV4-1
cdr3_aa: CASSQGPGGGTGELFF
cdr3_nt: TGCGCCAGCAGCCAAGGCCCAGGGGGAGGCACCGGGGAGCTGTTTTTT

j_call: TRBJ1-3
clone_size: few
d_call: NA
v_call: TRBV7-8
cdr3_aa: CASSLFLSSSGNTIYF
cdr3_nt: TGTGCCAGCAGCTTATTCCTATCGTCCTCTGGAAACACCATATATTTT

j_call: TRBJ2-3
clone_size: NA
d_call: NA
v_call: TRBV20-1
cdr3_aa: CSASTGFSTDTQYF
cdr3_nt: TGCAGTGCGAGTACAGGCTTCAGCACAGATACGCAGTATTTT

j_call: TRBJ2-5
clone_size: NA
d_call: TRBD2
v_call: TRBV5-1
cdr3_aa: CASSQGSGREETQYF
cdr3_nt: TGCGCCAGCAGCCAGGGTAGCGGGAGGGAGGAGACCCAGTACTTC

j_call: TRBJ2-3
clone_size: NA
d_call: TRBD2
v_call: TRBV5-1
cdr3_aa: CASSLAAWLAGDTDTQYF
cdr3_nt: TGCGCCAGCAGCTTGGCCGCATGGCTAGCGGGTGACACAGATACGCAGTATTTT

j_call: TRBJ1-1
clone_size: NA
d_call: TRBD1
v_call: TRBV2
cdr3_aa: CASSSQGRNTEAFF
cdr3_nt: TGTGCCAGCAGTTCACAGGGGAGGAACACTGAAGCTTTCTTT

j_call: TRBJ2-1
clone_size: NA
d_call: TRBD2
v_call: TRBV9
cdr3_aa: CASSVAGGPNNEQFF
cdr3_nt: TGTGCCAGCAGCGTAGCGGGAGGGCCAAACAATGAGCAGTTCTTC

j_call: TRBJ2-1
clone_size: NA
d_call: TRBD2
v_call: TRBV27
cdr3_aa: CASSLSPRTSGSHNEQFF
cdr3_nt: TGTGCCAGCAGTTTATCACCCCGGACTAGCGGGAGTCACAATGAGCAGTTCTTC

j_call: TRBJ1-1
clone_size: NA
d_call: NA
v_call: TRBV10-3
cdr3_aa: CAIKGDGTEAFF
cdr3_nt: TGTGCCATCAAAGGAGACGGCACTGAAGCTTTCTTT

j_call: TRBJ1-1
clone_size: few
d_call: NA
v_call: TRBV28
cdr3_aa: CASAEGRASAEAFF
cdr3_nt: TGTGCCAGCGCCGAGGGCCGGGCGTCGGCTGAAGCTTTCTTT

j_call: TRBJ2-1
clone_size: NA
d_call: TRBD2
v_call: TRBV6-7
cdr3_aa: CASSAPGLAGGHNEQFF
cdr3_nt: TGTGCCAGCAGTGCCCCTGGACTAGCGGGAGGGCATAATGAGCAGTTCTTC

j_call: TRBJ1-2
clone_size: few
d_call: NA
v_call: TRBV4-2
cdr3_aa: CASSYQGRGNGYTF
cdr3_nt: TGTGCCAGCAGCTACCAGGGAAGGGGGAATGGCTACACCTTC

j_call: TRBJ2-1
clone_size: NA
d_call: NA
v_call: TRBV7-6
cdr3_aa: CASSLVLYNEQFF
cdr3_nt: TGTGCCAGCAGCTTAGTACTTTACAATGAGCAGTTCTTC

j_call: TRBJ1-3
clone_size: NA
d_call: TRBD1
v_call: TRBV6-6
cdr3_aa: CASSTQKGQDGNTIYF
cdr3_nt: TGTGCCAGCAGTACCCAAAAAGGACAGGACGGAAACACCATATATTTT

j_call: TRBJ2-1
clone_size: NA
d_call: NA
v_call: TRBV24-1
cdr3_aa: CATSDFKRPIIEQFF
cdr3_nt: TGTGCCACCAGTGATTTCAAGCGGCCGATCATTGAGCAGTTCTTC

j_call: TRBJ2-1
clone_size: NA
d_call: NA
v_call: TRBV7-2
cdr3_aa: CASSPGGRASSYNEQFF
cdr3_nt: TGTGCCAGCAGCCCCGGGGGACGGGCGAGCTCCTACAATGAGCAGTTCTTC

j_call: TRBJ2-7
clone_size: NA
d_call: NA
v_call: TRBV10-3
cdr3_aa: CAISESALRGEQYF
cdr3_nt: TGTGCCATCAGTGAGTCGGCTCTCCGAGGGGAGCAGTACTTC